Each of the 12 T cell receptor beta chains below was sequenced from the same sample in a study of T cells in Graves' hyperthyroidism and ophthalmopathy. Amplification of TCR beta CDR3 regions was performed using RNA transcripts as template. First-round RT-PCR with HTBI primers amplified the TCR CDR3 region. TCRdb re-called the multiplex PCR reads with MiXCR, one entry per CDR3 protein. In the table there are hundreds of thousands of distinct CDR3 sequences, 15% of which are singletons. Sequencing used blood. These receptors were collected from a woman in her thirties with Graves' hyperthyroidism.

The CDR3 DNA reads TGTGCCAGTACCCAAATACTTCTCGGACGGATCTCTGGAAACACCATATATTTT. Amino acid sequence: CASTQILLGRISGNTIYF. The rearrangement links TRBV19 to TRBJ1-3; D unclear. V was pared by 7 bases and J by 0 bases, with 22 bases between. Germline V lookup: CDR1 LNHDA, CDR2 SQIVND (reference sequence). CDR3 length: 18 residues.

This clonotype appeared many times. This rearrangement joins TRBV20-1 to TRBJ2-7, with 8 bases identical to TRBD2. This CDR3 has 13 residues. V lost 6 bases and J lost 1; bases outside the gene matches: 5. Looked up from germline, CDR1 is DFQATT and CDR2 is SNEGSKA (reference sequence). The CDR3 bases are TGCAGTGCCGGACTAGCCTTTTCCTACGAGCAGTACTTC. Its protein product is CSAGLAFSYEQYF.

This clonotype has only a few counts. The chain links TRBV7-9 to TRBJ2-2; no clear D gene. Germline lookup yields CDR1 SEHNR and CDR2 FQNEAQ (reference sequence). V dropped 1 base and J dropped 3 bases, with 9 bases sitting between them. This CDR3 has 15 amino acids. The CDR3 DNA reads TGTGCCAGCAGCTTAGAGATCGAGGACACCGGGGAGCTGTTTTTT. Protein: CASSLEIEDTGELFF. Based on the CDR3 plus reference TRBV7-9 and TRBJ2-2, the full variable domain is DTGVSQNPRHKITKRGQNVTFRCDPISEHNRLYWYRQTLGQGPEFLTYFQNEAQLEKSRLLSDRFSAERPKGSFSTLEIQRTEQGDSAMYLCASSLEIEDTGELFFGEGSRLTVL.

There are a few counts of this clonotype. CDR3 bases: TGCGCCAGCACCCCTAAGGACATACTATCTGGAAACACCATATATTTT. Its translation is CASTPKDILSGNTIYF. The V call is TRBV4-1, the J call TRBJ1-3; a possible D gene is TRBD1 (5 bases). The CDR3 loop spans 16 amino acids. Germline V gives CDR1 MGHRA, CDR2 YSYEKL. V lost 7 bases to trimming and J lost 1 base, with 17 bases between them.

A few counts support this clonotype. The chain carries TRBV30 and TRBJ1-6, with D possibly matching TRBD1 (6 bases). The CDR3 has 17 residues. V lost 0 bases, J lost 9 bases, and 21 bases lay in between. Germline lookup yields CDR1 GTSNPN and CDR2 SVGIG (reference sequence). CDR3: CAWSVRGSGVWGSPLHF. The CDR3 DNA reads TGTGCCTGGAGTGTACGGGGGTCAGGGGTATGGGGTTCACCCCTCCACTTT.

The chain employs TRBV4-1 and TRBJ2-3, with 9 bases matching TRBD2. Germline V CDR1 and CDR2: MGHRA, YSYEKL. Trimming cost V 0 bases and J 4 bases; bases outside gene matches: 5. The CDR3 totals 16 residues. The CDR3 loop reads CASSQDFGGRADTQYF. The CDR3 DNA reads TGCGCCAGCAGCCAAGATTTTGGCGGGAGGGCAGATACGCAGTATTTT.

There are many counts of this clonotype. CDR3 DNA: TGTGCCAGCAGGGCAGGGGTCCCGAATCAGCCCCAGCATTTT. Translation: CASRAGVPNQPQHF. This chain connects TRBV28 to TRBJ1-5; TRBD1 is a possible D gene (6 bases). The CDR3 runs to 14 residues. Germline V gene sequence: CDR1 MDHEN, CDR2 SYDVKM. Trimming left V 6 bases short and J 4 bases short, with 13 bases between. The full variable domain, with the rest looked up from reference TRBV28 and TRBJ1-5, is DVKVTQSSRYLVKRTGEKVFLECVQDMDHENMFWYRQDPGLGLRLIYFSYDVKMKEKGDIPEGYSVSREKKERFSLILESASTNQTSMYLCASRAGVPNQPQHFGDGTRLSIL.

At least ten counts were recorded for this clonotype. The chain recombines TRBV9 with TRBJ2-3, with 10 bases aligning to TRBD2. V was clipped by 2 bases and J by 6 bases; unmatched bases: 12. The CDR3 runs to 17 residues. Germline-derived CDR1 and CDR2 are SGDLS and YYNGEE. The CDR3: CASSVAPGSGREDTQYF. CDR3 DNA: TGTGCCAGCAGCGTGGCCCCAGGGAGCGGGAGGGAGGATACGCAGTATTTT. Full variable domain (missing parts from reference TRBV9 and TRBJ2-3): DSGVTQTPKHLITATGQRVTLRCSPRSGDLSVYWYQQSLDQGLQFLIQYYNGEERAKGNILERFSAQQFPDLHSELNLSSLELGDSALYFCASSVAPGSGREDTQYFGPGTRLTVL.

This clonotype was counted many times. The rearrangement links TRBV2 to TRBJ2-7; D possibly corresponds to TRBD1 (5 bases). Germline V lookup: CDR1 SNHLY, CDR2 FYNNEI. This CDR3 has 12 residues. V lost 2 bases, J lost 4 bases, and 6 bases lay in between. CDR3 DNA: TGTGCCAGCAGTGAAAAGGGGTACGAGCAGTACTTC. Residues: CASSEKGYEQYF.

This clonotype was counted a few times. This chain joins TRBV30 and TRBJ2-1; TRBD2 is a possible D gene (6 bases). V shed 0 bases and J shed 8 bases, with 8 bases lying between them. Germline CDR1 GTSNPN, CDR2 SVGIG (reference sequence). This CDR3 is 12 amino acids long. The CDR3 nucleotides read TGTGCCTGGAGTGTCTCGGGGGATGAGCAGTTCTTC. Its protein product is CAWSVSGDEQFF.

V is TRBV20-1 and J is TRBJ2-2; D remains unclear. Germline CDR1 DFQATT, CDR2 SNEGSKA (reference sequence). Trimming cost V 3 bases and J 4 bases, with 9 bases left between them. CDR3 length equals 13 residues. Here the CDR3 reads CSARASTTGELFF. The DNA for the CDR3 is TGCAGTGCTAGGGCGTCGACCACCGGGGAGCTGTTTTTT.

This clonotype was counted at least ten times. The chain carries TRBV20-1 and TRBJ1-1; D is undetermined. The germline CDR1 and CDR2 sequences are DFQATT and SNEGSKA (reference sequence). This CDR3 region has 12 residues. The V end was cut by 3 bases, the J end by 4 bases, with 9 bases between. The CDR3 DNA reads TGCAGTGCTAGGGAGCATGGCACTGAAGCTTTCTTT. It yields the protein CSAREHGTEAFF.